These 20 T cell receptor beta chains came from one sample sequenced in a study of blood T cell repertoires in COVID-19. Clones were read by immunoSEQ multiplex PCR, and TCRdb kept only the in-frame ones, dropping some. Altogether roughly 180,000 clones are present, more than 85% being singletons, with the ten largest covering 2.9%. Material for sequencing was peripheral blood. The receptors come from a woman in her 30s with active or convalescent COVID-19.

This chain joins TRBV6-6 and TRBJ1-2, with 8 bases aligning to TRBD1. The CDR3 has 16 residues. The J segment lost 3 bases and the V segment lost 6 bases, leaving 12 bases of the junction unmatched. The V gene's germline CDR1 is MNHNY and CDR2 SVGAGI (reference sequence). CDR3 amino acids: CASSNDAGGADYGYTF. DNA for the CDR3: TGTGCCAGCAGCAACGACGCAGGGGGCGCGGACTATGGCTACACCTTC.

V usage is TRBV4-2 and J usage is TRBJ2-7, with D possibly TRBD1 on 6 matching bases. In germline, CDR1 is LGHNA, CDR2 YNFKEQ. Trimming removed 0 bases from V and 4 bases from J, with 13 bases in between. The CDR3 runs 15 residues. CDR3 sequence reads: CASSQDGGLLYEQYF. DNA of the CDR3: TGTGCCAGCAGCCAAGATGGGGGCCTATTATACGAGCAGTACTTC.

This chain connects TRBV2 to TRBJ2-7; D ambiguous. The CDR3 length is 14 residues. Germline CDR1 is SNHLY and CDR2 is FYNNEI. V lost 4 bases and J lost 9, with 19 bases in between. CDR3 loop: CASSAELLMVRQYF. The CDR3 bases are TGTGCCAGCAGTGCCGAACTACTCATGGTTCGGCAGTACTTC.

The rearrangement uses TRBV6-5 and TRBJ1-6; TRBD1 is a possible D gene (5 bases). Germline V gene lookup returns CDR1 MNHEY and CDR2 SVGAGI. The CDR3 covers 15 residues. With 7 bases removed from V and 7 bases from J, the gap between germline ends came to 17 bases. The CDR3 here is CASIAEDIDNSPLHF. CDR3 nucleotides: TGTGCCAGCATTGCCGAGGACATTGACAATTCACCCCTCCACTTT.

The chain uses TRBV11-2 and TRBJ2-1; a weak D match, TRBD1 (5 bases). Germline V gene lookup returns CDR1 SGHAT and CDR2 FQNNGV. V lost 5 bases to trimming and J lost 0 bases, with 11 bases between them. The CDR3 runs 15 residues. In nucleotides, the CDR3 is TGTGCCAGCAGCCCAGGGCTGGCCTCCTACAATGAGCAGTTCTTC. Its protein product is CASSPGLASYNEQFF.

CDR3 sequence (DNA): TGTGCCAGCAGTCGGAACAGGGGTCAGCCCCAGCATTTT. Its protein product is CASSRNRGQPQHF. The chain has TRBV28 and TRBJ1-5; TRBD1 matches at 7 bases. The CDR3 covers 13 residues. Trimming cost V 5 bases and J 6 bases; bases outside gene matches: 4. Germline CDR1 is MDHEN and CDR2 is SYDVKM.

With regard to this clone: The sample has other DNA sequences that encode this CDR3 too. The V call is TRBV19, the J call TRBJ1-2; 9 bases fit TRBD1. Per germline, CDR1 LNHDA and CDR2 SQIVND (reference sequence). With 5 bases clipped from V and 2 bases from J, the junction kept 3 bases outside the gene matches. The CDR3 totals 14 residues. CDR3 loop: CASSPGQGNYGYTF. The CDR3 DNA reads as TGTGCCAGTAGTCCCGGACAGGGGAACTATGGCTACACCTTC.

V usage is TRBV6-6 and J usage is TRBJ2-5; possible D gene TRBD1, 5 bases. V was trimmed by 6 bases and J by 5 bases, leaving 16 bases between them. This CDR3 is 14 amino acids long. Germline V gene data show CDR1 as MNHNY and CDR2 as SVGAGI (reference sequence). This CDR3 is CASSSTGFGETQYF. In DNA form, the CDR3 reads TGTGCCAGCAGCTCAACAGGCTTTGGGGAGACCCAGTACTTC.

CDR3 loop: CASITGQDNQPQHF. CDR3 coding DNA: TGTGCCAGCATTACCGGACAGGACAATCAGCCCCAGCATTTT. The rearrangement joins TRBV19 to TRBJ1-5, with 7 bases identical to TRBD1. V lost 9 bases and J lost 3; bases outside the gene matches: 8. The germline V gene encodes CDR1 LNHDA and CDR2 SQIVND (reference sequence). This CDR3 is built from 14 residues.

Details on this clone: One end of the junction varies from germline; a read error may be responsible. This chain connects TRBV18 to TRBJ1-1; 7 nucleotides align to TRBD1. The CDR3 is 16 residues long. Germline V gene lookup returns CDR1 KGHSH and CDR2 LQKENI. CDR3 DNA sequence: TGTGCCAGCTCACAGGGGGCGGCTGATTTGAAGACTGAAGCTTTCTTT. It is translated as CASSQGAADLKTEAFF.

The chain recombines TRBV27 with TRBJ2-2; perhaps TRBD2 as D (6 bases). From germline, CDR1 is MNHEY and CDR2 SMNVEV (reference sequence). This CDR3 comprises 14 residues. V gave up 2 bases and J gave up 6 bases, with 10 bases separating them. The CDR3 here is CASSLGGSAGELFF. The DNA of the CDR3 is TGTGCCAGCAGTTTAGGGGGGAGTGCCGGGGAGCTGTTTTTT.

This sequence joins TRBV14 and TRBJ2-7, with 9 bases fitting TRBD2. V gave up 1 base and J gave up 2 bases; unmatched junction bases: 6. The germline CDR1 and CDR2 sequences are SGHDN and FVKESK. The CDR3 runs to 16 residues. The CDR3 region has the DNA TGTGCCAGCAGCCAAGGTGGTGGACTAGCGACCTACGAGCAGTACTTC. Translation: CASSQGGGLATYEQYF.

This CDR3 reads CASSFQGQGLDQAFF. CDR3 nucleotide sequence: TGCGCCAGCAGCTTTCAGGGACAGGGACTTGATCAAGCTTTCTTT. This chain joins TRBV5-1 and TRBJ1-1, with TRBD1 matching over 9 bases. Germline lookup yields CDR1 SGHRS and CDR2 YFSETQ. The CDR3 totals 15 residues. V lost 2 bases and J lost 9; bases outside the gene matches: 11.

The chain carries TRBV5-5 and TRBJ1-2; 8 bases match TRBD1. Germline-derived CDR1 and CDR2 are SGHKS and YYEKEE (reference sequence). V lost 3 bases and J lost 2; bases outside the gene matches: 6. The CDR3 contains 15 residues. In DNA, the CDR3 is TGTGCCAGCAGCTGGGACAGGACCTTAAACTATGGCTACACCTTC. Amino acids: CASSWDRTLNYGYTF. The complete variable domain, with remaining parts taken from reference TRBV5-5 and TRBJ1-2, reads DAGVTQSPTHLIKTRGQQVTLRCSPISGHKSVSWYQQVLGQGPQFIFQYYEKEERGRGNFPDRFSARQFPNYSSELNVNALLLGDSALYLCASSWDRTLNYGYTFGSGTRLTVV.

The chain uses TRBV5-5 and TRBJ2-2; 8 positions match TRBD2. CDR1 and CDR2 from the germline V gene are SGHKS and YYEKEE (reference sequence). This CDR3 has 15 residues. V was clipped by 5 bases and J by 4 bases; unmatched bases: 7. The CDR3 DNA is TGTGCCAGCAGTACTAGCGGAAAATCCACCGGGGAGCTGTTTTTT. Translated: CASSTSGKSTGELFF.

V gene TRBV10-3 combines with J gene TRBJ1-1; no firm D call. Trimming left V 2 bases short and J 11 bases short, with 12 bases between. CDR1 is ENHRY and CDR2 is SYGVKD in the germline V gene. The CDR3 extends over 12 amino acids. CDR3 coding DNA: TGTGCCATCAGTGAGGACGGCCTGAGGGCTTTCTTT. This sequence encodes CAISEDGLRAFF.

The CDR3 DNA reads as TGTGCCAGCAGTTTATGGCCGTCACTAGGGGAGCAGTTCTTC. Its protein product is CASSLWPSLGEQFF. V usage is TRBV28 and J usage is TRBJ2-1, with D possibly being TRBD2 (5 bases). Trimming stripped 0 bases from V and 10 bases from J, with 13 bases between. The length of the CDR3 is 14 residues. Germline V gene data show CDR1 as MDHEN and CDR2 as SYDVKM.

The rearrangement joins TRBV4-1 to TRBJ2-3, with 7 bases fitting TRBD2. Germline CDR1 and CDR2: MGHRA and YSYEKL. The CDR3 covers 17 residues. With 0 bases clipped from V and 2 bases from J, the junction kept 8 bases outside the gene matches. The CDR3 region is CASSQEGNLAVTDTQYF. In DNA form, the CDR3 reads TGCGCCAGCAGCCAAGAGGGGAACCTAGCGGTCACAGATACGCAGTATTTT.

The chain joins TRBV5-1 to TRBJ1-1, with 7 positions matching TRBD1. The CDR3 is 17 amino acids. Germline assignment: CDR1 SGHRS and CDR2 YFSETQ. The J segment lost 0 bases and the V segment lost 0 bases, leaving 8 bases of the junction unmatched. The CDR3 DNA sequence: TGCGCCAGCAGCTTGGGTGGTCTACAGGGGATGAACACTGAAGCTTTCTTT. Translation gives CASSLGGLQGMNTEAFF.

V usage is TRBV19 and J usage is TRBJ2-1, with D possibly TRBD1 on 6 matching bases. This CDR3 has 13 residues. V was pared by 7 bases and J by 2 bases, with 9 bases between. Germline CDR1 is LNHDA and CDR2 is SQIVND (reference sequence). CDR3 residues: CASNRDTYNEQFF. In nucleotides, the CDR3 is TGTGCCAGTAATCGGGACACCTACAATGAGCAGTTCTTC.